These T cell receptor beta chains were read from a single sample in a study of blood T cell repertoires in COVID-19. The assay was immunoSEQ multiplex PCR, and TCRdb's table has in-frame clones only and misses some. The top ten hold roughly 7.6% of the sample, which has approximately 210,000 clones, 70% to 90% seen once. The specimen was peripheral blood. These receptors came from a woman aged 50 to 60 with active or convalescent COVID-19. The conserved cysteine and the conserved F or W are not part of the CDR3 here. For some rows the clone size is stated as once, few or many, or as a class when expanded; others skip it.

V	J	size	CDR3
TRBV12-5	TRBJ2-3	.	ASGLGTGTDTQY
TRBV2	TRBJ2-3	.	ASSSTGLASTDTQY
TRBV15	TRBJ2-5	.	ATSRAPRETQY
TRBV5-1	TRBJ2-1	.	ASSPRDLAYNEQF
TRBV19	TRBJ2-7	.	ASSQGQGASIYEQY
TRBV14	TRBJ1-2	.	ASSQRSGQGWSYGYT
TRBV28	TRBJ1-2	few	ASSSVANYGYT
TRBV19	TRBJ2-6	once	ASSIDPRGVGLVVLT
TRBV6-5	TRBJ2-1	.	ASTLAGGPGEQF
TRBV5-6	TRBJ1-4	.	ASSFRARKKLF
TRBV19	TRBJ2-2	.	ASSALHTGELF
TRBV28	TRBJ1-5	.	ASSLRGHNQPQH
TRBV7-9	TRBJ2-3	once	ASSFSPWRQASTDTQY
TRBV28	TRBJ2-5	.	ASSLWGEGEETQY
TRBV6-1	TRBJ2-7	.	ASSEVAGASYEQY
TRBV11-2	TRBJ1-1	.	ASSLEGDRSFEAF
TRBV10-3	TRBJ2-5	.	AISEPSRDSEETQY
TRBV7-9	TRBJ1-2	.	ASSLGPSYGYT
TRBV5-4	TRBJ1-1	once	ASSWDRRNTEAF
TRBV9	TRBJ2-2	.	ASSVRGEGPRELF
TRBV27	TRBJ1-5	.	ASSMGGGARGLQGNQPQH
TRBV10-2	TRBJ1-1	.	ASRKGGDTEAF
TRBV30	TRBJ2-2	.	AWSAIDRDTGELF
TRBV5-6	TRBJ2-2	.	ASSLVGRGDTGELF
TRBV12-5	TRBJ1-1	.	ASGALTGTNTEAF
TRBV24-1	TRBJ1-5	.	ATSDLIVGGSQPQH
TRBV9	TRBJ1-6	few	ASSLFGDSPLH
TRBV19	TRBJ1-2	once	ASRRTPGQGNYGYT
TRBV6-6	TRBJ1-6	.	ASSYAPGGDSPLH
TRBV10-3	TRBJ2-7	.	ATSVTGHGVTDEQY
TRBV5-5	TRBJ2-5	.	ASSLRGGVGGYQKTQY
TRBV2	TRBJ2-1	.	ASSQAAGTGSHEQF
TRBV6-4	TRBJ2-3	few	ASSDSGGGAGTDTQY
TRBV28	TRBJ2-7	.	ASKAGTPYEQY
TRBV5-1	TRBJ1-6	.	ASSRQVSYNSPLH
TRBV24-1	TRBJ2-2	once	ATRSGGNTGELF
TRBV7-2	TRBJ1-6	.	ASSFFIGMQGSPLH
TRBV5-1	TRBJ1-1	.	ASSLEGQGYTEAF
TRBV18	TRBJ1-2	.	ASSPSTGQIYGYT
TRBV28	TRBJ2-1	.	ASSPGQGDKNEQF
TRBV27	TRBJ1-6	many	ASPGKSPLH
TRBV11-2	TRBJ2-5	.	ASSIPNVGGGETQY